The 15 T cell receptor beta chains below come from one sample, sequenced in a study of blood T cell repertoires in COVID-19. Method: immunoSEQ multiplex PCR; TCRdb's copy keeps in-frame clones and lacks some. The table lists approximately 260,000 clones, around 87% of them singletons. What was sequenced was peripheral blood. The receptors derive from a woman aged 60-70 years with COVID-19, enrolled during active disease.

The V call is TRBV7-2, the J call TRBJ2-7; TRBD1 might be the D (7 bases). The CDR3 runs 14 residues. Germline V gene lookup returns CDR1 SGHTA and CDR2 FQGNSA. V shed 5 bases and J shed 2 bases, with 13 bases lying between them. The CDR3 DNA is TGTGCCAGCAGCGGCGACAGGGAGGCCTACGAGCAGTACTTC. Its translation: CASSGDREAYEQYF.

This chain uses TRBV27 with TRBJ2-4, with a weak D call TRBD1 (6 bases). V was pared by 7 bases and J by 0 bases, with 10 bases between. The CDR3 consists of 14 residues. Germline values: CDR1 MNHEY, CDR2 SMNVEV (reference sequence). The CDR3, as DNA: TGTGCCAGCAACGGCAGGGGAGCCAAAAACATTCAGTACTTC. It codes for CASNGRGAKNIQYF.

As DNA, the CDR3 is TGTGCCAGCAGCAAAGTTGGGACAGGAGGGGGGTATGGCTACACCTTC. As protein: CASSKVGTGGGYGYTF. The chain recombines TRBV21-1 with TRBJ1-2; the table's D call, TRBD1, has no DNA check behind it. TRBV21-1 is designated a pseudogene. The CDR3 spans 16 residues.

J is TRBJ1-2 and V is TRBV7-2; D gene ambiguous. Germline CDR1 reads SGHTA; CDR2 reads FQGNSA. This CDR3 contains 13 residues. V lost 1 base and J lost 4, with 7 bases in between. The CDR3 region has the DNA TGTGCCAGCAGCTTAGATTTTAGCTATGGCTACACCTTC. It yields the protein CASSLDFSYGYTF.

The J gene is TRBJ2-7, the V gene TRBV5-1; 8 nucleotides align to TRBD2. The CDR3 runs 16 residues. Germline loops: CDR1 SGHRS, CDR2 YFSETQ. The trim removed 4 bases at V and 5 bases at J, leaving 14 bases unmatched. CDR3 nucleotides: TGCGCCAGCAGCGTAGTTTTAGCGGGGATTGGGAACGAGCAGTACTTC. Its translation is CASSVVLAGIGNEQYF.

CDR3 nucleotide sequence: TGTGCCAGCTCACAGGGAGCTGCCTACAATGAGCAGTTCTTC. Translating gives CASSQGAAYNEQFF. The chain has TRBV11-3 and TRBJ2-1; weak D call: TRBD1 (6 bases). Germline V gene data show CDR1 as SGHNT and CDR2 as YENEEA. This CDR3 region has 14 residues. Trimming shortened V by 8 bases and J by 2 bases, and 13 bases separated the two germline ends.

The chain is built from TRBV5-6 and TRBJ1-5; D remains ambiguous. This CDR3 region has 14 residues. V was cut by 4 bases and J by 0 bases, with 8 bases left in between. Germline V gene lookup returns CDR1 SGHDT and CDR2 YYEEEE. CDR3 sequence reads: CASSPGISNQPQHF. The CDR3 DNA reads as TGTGCCAGCAGCCCGGGGATTAGCAATCAGCCCCAGCATTTT.

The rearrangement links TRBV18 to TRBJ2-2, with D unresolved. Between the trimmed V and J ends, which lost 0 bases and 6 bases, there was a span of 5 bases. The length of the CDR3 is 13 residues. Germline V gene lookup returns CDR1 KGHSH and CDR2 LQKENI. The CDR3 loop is CASSPPEPGELFF. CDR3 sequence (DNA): TGTGCCAGCTCACCACCGGAGCCCGGGGAGCTGTTTTTT.

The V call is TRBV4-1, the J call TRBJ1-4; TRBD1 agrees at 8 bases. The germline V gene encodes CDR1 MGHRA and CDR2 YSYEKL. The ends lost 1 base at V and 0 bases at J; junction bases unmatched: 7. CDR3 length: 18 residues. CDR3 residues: CASSQVQGAAATNEKLFF. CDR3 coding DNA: TGCGCCAGCAGCCAAGTGCAGGGGGCGGCTGCAACTAATGAAAAACTGTTTTTT.

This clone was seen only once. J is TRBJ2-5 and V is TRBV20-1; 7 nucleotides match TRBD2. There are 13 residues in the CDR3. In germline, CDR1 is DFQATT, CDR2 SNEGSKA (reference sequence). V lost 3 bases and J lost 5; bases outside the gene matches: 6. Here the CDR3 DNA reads TGCAGTGCTAGTGGACTAGGAGGCGAGACCCAGTACTTC. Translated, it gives CSASGLGGETQYF.

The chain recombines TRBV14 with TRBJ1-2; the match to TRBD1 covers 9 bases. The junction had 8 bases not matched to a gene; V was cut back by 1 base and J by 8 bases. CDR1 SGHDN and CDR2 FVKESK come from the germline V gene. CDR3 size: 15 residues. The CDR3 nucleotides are TGTGCCAGCAGCCAAGCTTGGGGACAGGGTATGGGCTACACCTTC. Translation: CASSQAWGQGMGYTF.

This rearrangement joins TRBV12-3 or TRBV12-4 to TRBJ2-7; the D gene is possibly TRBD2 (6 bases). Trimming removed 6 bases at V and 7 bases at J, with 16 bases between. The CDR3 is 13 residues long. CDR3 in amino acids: CASSFPPGGEQYF. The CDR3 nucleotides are TGTGCCAGCAGCTTCCCGCCCGGAGGGGAGCAGTACTTC.

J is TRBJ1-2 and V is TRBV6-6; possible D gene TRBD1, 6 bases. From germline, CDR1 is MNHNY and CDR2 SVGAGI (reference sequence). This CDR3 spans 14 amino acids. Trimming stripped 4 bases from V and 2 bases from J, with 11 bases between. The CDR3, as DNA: TGTGCCAGCAGTTCCGGGACATCCAACTATGGCTACACCTTC. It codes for CASSSGTSNYGYTF.

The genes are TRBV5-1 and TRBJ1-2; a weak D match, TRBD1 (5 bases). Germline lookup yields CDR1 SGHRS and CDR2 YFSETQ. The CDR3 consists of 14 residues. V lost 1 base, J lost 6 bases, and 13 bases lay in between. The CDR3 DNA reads TGCGCCAGCAGCTTGATTTCAGGGTCTCATGGCTACACCTTC. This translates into CASSLISGSHGYTF.

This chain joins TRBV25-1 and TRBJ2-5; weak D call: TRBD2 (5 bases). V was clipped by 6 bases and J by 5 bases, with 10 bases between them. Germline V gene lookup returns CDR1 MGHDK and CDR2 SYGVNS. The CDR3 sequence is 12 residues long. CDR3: CASSGDLETQYF. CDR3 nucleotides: TGTGCCAGCAGCGGGGATCTCGAGACCCAGTACTTC.